This TCR beta chain comes out of a study of shared clonotypes between healthy human individuals. General study results and limits: Sampling used blood alone; tissue repertoires probably differ. A reduction in generation probabilities was seen for non-shared clonotypes relative to those shared by all four donors. Memory subsets had estimated richness that was generally smaller than that of naive subsets.

TCRdb's table, derived via immunoSEQ multiplex PCR, lists solely in-frame clones and lacks some. Of about 2 million clones listed, just under 95% are singletons. The V gene end was trimmed by 3 bases and the J gene end by 7 bases; junction bases not matched to a gene: 7. The CDR3 extends over 14 amino acids. Germline values: CDR1 SGDLS, CDR2 YYNGEE. Remarks on this clone: Antigen: not known.

Naive CD8 cells lacked CD45RO, underwent positive selection for CCR7 and left out terminally differentiated effector memory CD45RA+ cells. J is TRBJ1-5 and V is TRBV9, with TRBD1 identical over 7 bases. The clonotype was recovered from a man between 18 and 29 years old in good health. Sequenced sample: naive CD8+ T cells sorted from blood. CDR3 region: CASSDTGAWQPQHF. The CDR3 DNA follows: TGTGCCAGCAGCGACACAGGGGCTTGGCAGCCCCAGCATTTT.